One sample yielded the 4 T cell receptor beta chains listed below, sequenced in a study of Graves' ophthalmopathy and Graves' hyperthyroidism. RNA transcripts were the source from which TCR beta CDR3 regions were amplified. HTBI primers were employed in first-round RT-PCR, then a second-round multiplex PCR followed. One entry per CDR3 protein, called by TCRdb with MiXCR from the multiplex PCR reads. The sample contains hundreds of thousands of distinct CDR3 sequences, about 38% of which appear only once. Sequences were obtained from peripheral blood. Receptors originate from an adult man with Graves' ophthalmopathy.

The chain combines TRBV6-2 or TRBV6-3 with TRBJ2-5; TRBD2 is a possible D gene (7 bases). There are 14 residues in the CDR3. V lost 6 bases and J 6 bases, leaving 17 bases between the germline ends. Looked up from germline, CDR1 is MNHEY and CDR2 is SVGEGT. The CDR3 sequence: CASSYEEGGKTQYF. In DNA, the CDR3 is TGTGCCAGCAGCTACGAAGAGGGGGGGAAGACCCAGTACTTC.

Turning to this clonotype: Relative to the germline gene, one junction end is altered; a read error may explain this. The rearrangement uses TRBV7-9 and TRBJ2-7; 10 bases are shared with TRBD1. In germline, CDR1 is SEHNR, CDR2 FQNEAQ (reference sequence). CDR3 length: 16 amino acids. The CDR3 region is CASSSPPGQGPYEQYF. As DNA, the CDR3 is TGCGCCAGCAGCTCCCCCCCGGGACAGGGGCCCTACGAGCAGTACTTC.

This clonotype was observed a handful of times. The CDR3 DNA is TGTGCCAGCAGCGAGAGTGCAGGGGGCGGCACTGAAGCTTTCTTT. Its translation: CASSESAGGGTEAFF. The chain uses TRBV6-6 and TRBJ1-1; 8 positions agree with TRBD1. The junction had 10 bases not matched to a gene; V was cut back by 6 bases and J by 4 bases. Germline CDR1 MNHNY, CDR2 SVGAGI (reference sequence). CDR3 length: 15 amino acids.

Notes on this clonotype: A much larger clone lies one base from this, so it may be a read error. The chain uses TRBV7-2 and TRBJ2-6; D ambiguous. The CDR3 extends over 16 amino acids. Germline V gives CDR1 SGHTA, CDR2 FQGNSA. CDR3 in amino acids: CAGSQDQSSGANVLTF. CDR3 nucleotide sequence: TGTGCCGGCAGCCAAGACCAGAGCTCTGGGGCCAACGTCCTGACTTTC.